The 4 T cell receptor beta chains below were found in one sample sequenced in a study of cytomegalovirus exposure and HLA in healthy donors. The method was immunoSEQ multiplex PCR; TCRdb's version includes in-frame clones alone and lacks a portion of them. This sample has about 110,000 clones, with roughly nine tenths found just once. Sequencing input: PBMCs. These receptor sequences come from a woman between 18 and 29 years old in good health and CMV-seronegative.

This clone has just one count. This chain connects TRBV7-2 to TRBJ2-5, with D perhaps matching TRBD1 (6 bases). Germline V gene data show CDR1 as SGHTA and CDR2 as FQGNSA. Trimming pared 2 bases from V and 5 bases from J, leaving 18 bases between. This CDR3 contains 16 residues. The CDR3 DNA is TGTGCCAGCAGCTTACAAGGACAGAGGTTGGGGGAGACCCAGTACTTC. Amino acids: CASSLQGQRLGETQYF.

J is TRBJ2-7 and V is TRBV5-4; a weak D match, TRBD1 (5 bases). Germline V gene lookup returns CDR1 SGHNT and CDR2 YYREEE (reference sequence). This CDR3 spans 16 amino acids. The ends were cut back, 2 bases at V and 2 bases at J, with 17 bases in the middle. The DNA for the CDR3 is TGTGCCAGCAGCTTAGACCAGGGCCTTACGCCCTACGAGCAGTACTTC. Translating it yields CASSLDQGLTPYEQYF. The full variable domain, in which reference TRBV5-4 and TRBJ2-7 provide the parts outside the CDR3, is ETGVTQSPTHLIKTRGQQVTLRCSSQSGHNTVSWYQQALGQGPQFIFQYYREEENGRGNFPPRFSGLQFPNYSSELNVNALELDDSALYLCASSLDQGLTPYEQYFGPGTRLTVT.

The chain carries TRBV27 and TRBJ2-7; the D is unclear. V gave up 3 bases and J gave up 6 bases, with 21 bases separating them. CDR1 MNHEY and CDR2 SMNVEV come from the germline V gene (reference sequence). The CDR3 extends over 16 amino acids. DNA for the CDR3: TGTGCCAGCAGTTTCGGTCGTCAGGCAGACCATATCGAGCAGTACTTC. Translated, it gives CASSFGRQADHIEQYF.

The V and J genes are TRBV4-2 and TRBJ2-1, with 7 bases fitting TRBD1. Trimming at V came to 0 bases and at J to 4 bases, leaving 6 bases not matched to a gene. CDR3 length: 16 residues. Germline CDR1 and CDR2: LGHNA and YNFKEQ. CDR3 bases: TGTGCCAGCAGCCAAGATGTTGGGGACAGTTACAATGAGCAGTTCTTC. This translates into CASSQDVGDSYNEQFF.